This T cell receptor (beta chain) was sequenced in a study of blood T cell repertoires in COVID-19. Study in general: Samples representing acute and convalescent COVID-19 were sourced from the United States, Italy and Spain. From T cells, B-cell-depleted T cells, or PBMCs came the material, which was cDNA or gDNA.

After removal of 5 bases from V and 5 bases from J, the junction contained 9 bases not matched to a gene. Germline values: CDR1 LNHDA, CDR2 SQIVND (reference sequence). The length of the CDR3 is 16 residues. How the authors handled the data: Estimation of nucleated cell counts was performed using reference gene primer amplification. Generated by immunoSEQ multiplex PCR, the TCRdb table keeps only in-frame clones and is missing some. The V and J calls and clone size were taken over from that table, and D and trimming were inferred from the DNA. This sample has under 150,000 clones, with about 86% found just once.

The J gene is TRBJ2-2, the V gene TRBV19; 9 bases map to TRBD2. This TCR was sampled from a man in his forties or fifties with acute COVID-19. The source material was PBMCs or T cells enriched from blood (not recorded which). CDR3 loop: CASSGRLAVGTGELFF. In DNA, the CDR3 is TGTGCCAGTAGTGGAAGACTAGCGGTGGGTACCGGGGAGCTGTTTTTT.